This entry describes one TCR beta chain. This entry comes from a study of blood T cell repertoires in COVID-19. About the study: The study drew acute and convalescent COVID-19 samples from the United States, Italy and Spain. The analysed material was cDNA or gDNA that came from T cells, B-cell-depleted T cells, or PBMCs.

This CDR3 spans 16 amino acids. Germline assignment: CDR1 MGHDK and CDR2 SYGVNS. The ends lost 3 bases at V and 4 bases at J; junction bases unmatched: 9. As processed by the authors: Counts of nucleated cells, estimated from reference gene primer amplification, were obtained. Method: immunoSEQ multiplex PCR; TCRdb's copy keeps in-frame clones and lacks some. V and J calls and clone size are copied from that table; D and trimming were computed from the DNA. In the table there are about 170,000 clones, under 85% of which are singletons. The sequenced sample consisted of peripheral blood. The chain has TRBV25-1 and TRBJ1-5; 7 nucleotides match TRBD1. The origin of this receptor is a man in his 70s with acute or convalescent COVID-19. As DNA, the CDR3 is TGTGCCAGCAGTGAGGGTAAGGGGGCGGGTAATCAGCCCCAGCATTTT. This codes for CASSEGKGAGNQPQHF.